One sample yielded the 21 T cell receptor beta chains listed below, sequenced in a study of control samples from healthy donors and cancer patients. Profiling relied on immunoSEQ multiplex PCR, and the TCRdb table lists in-frame clones only, not all of them. The sample has 70,000 to 95,000 clones; 87% are singletons. Sequenced sample: blood. All receptors come from a man aged 50-59 years in good health.

The chain combines TRBV3-1 (or the pseudogene TRBV3-2) with TRBJ2-7; D is possibly TRBD1 or TRBD2 (6 bases each). Trimming pared 2 bases from V and 4 bases from J, leaving 9 bases between. Germline-derived CDR1 and CDR2 are LGHDT and YNNKEL (reference sequence). The CDR3 contains 13 residues. CDR3 in DNA: TGTGCCAGCAGCCAAAAGGGGGGTTACGAGCAGTACTTC. Amino acid sequence: CASSQKGGYEQYF.

As for this clone: The same CDR3 is also encoded by other DNA sequences in this sample. The chain uses TRBV18 and TRBJ1-2; 7 bases map to TRBD1. The CDR3 is made up of 12 amino acids. Losses at the gene ends were 3 bases for V and 8 bases for J; bases not matched to a gene: 3. Germline V CDR1 and CDR2: KGHSH, LQKENI. The CDR3 is CASSPDRVGYTF. The CDR3 nucleotides read TGTGCCAGCTCACCCGACAGGGTCGGCTACACCTTC. Full variable domain (rest looked up from reference TRBV18 and TRBJ1-2): NAGVMQNPRHLVRRRGQEARLRCSPMKGHSHVYWYRQLPEEGLKFMVYLQKENIIDESGMPKERFSAEFPKEGPSILRIQQVVRGDSAAYFCASSPDRVGYTFGSGTRLTVV.

The DNA for the CDR3 is TGTGCCAGCAGGCATACTAGCGGGGGGGAGTATTTT. Amino acid sequence: CASRHTSGGEYF. The chain joins TRBV11-2 to TRBJ2-3; 13 positions agree with TRBD2. The CDR3 totals 12 residues. From germline, CDR1 is SGHAT and CDR2 FQNNGV. The V gene end was trimmed by 6 bases and the J gene end by 13 bases; junction bases not matched to a gene: 4. The variable domain in full, with the rest retrieved from reference TRBV11-2 and TRBJ2-3, is EAGVAQSPRYKIIEKRQSVAFWCNPISGHATLYWYQQILGQGPKLLIQFQNNGVVDDSQLPKDRFSAERLKGVDSTLKIQPAKLEDSAVYLCASRHTSGGEYFGPGTRLTVL.

V usage is TRBV5-1 and J usage is TRBJ2-5, with TRBD2 identical over 7 bases. Germline V gene data show CDR1 as SGHRS and CDR2 as YFSETQ. The V segment lost 1 base and the J segment 5 bases; nucleotides outside the gene matches: 8. The CDR3 is 15 residues long. Here the CDR3 DNA reads TGCGCCAGCAGCTTGTCACGAACGGGGGGTGAGACCCAGTACTTC. Its protein is CASSLSRTGGETQYF.

V is TRBV5-1 and J is TRBJ2-5; D is possibly TRBD2 (6 bases). V lost 4 bases to trimming and J lost 3 bases, with 13 bases between them. CDR3 length: 14 amino acids. Per the germline V gene, CDR1 is SGHRS and CDR2 is YFSETQ. The CDR3 DNA is TGCGCCAGCAGCCCGGGGGTAGGAAAAGAGACCCAGTACTTC. This encodes CASSPGVGKETQYF. Variable domain in full (rest from reference TRBV5-1 and TRBJ2-5): KAGVTQTPRYLIKTRGQQVTLSCSPISGHRSVSWYQQTPGQGLQFLFEYFSETQRNKGNFPGRFSGRQFSNSRSEMNVSTLELGDSALYLCASSPGVGKETQYFGPGTRLLVL.

The V call is TRBV19, the J call TRBJ2-3, with 11 positions matching TRBD2. Germline V CDR1 and CDR2: LNHDA, SQIVND (reference sequence). Losses at the gene ends were 3 bases for V and 5 bases for J; bases not matched to a gene: 13. The CDR3 has 18 residues. This CDR3 is CASSISLFLAGGLDTQYF. CDR3 sequence (DNA): TGTGCCAGTAGTATTTCCCTATTCCTAGCGGGAGGACTAGATACGCAGTATTTT.

The rearrangement joins TRBV2 to TRBJ2-1, with D perhaps matching TRBD2 (5 bases). Germline V gene sequence: CDR1 SNHLY, CDR2 FYNNEI. With 4 bases removed from V and 1 base from J, the gap between germline ends came to 5 bases. This CDR3 is built from 13 residues. In nucleotides, the CDR3 is TGTGCCAGCAGTGCGGGGTCCTACAATGAGCAGTTCTTC. Translating it yields CASSAGSYNEQFF.

In its sample, this clone was seen a few times. The chain recombines TRBV6-5 with TRBJ1-6; tentative D call: TRBD1 (5 bases). Germline V gives CDR1 MNHEY, CDR2 SVGAGI. This CDR3 is 14 amino acids long. Trimming stripped 6 bases from V and 7 bases from J, with 13 bases between. The CDR3 DNA is TGTGCCAGCAGCCCCGGGACGGAGAATTCACCCCTCCACTTT. It translates to CASSPGTENSPLHF.

This clone was seen only once. The V gene is TRBV5-6, the J gene TRBJ2-7; possible D gene TRBD1, 6 bases. The germline V gene encodes CDR1 SGHDT and CDR2 YYEEEE. The CDR3 loop spans 12 amino acids. Trimming stripped 3 bases from V and 4 bases from J, with 8 bases between. As DNA, the CDR3 is TGTGCCAGCAGCTCAGGGGTGTACGAGCAGTACTTC. This gives the protein CASSSGVYEQYF.

The chain employs TRBV4-2 and TRBJ2-7, with TRBD2 matching 8 bases. Trimming took 0 bases from V and 4 from J; bases not matched to a gene: 17. This CDR3 region has 19 residues. Germline-derived CDR1 and CDR2 are LGHNA and YNFKEQ. Here the CDR3 DNA reads TGTGCCAGCAGCCAAGATACGGGGGGGCGCACAGGGATTTGGTACGAGCAGTACTTC. This sequence encodes CASSQDTGGRTGIWYEQYF.

This clone has a handful of counts. This rearrangement joins TRBV30 to TRBJ1-6; 7 nucleotides align to TRBD1. This CDR3 has 15 residues. V lost 3 bases, J lost 4 bases, and 6 bases stayed unmatched. Germline V gene data show CDR1 as GTSNPN and CDR2 as SVGIG (reference sequence). CDR3 sequence reads: CAWRPRDRYNSPLHF. The DNA for the CDR3 is TGTGCCTGGAGGCCACGGGACAGATATAATTCACCCCTCCACTTT.

V gene TRBV12-3 or TRBV12-4 combines with J gene TRBJ2-7; D call uncertain. V was clipped by 3 bases and J by 4 bases, with 7 bases between them. The CDR3 runs 12 residues. The DNA for the CDR3 is TGTGCCAGCAGTTTCGGCTCGTACGAGCAGTACTTC. Translated, it gives CASSFGSYEQYF.

The V call is TRBV12-3 or TRBV12-4, the J call TRBJ1-1, with TRBD1 identical over 8 bases. J lost 3 bases, V lost 6 bases, and 3 bases had no gene match. CDR3 length equals 13 residues. The CDR3: CASSQQGDTEAFF. In nucleotides, the CDR3 is TGTGCCAGCAGCCAACAGGGGGACACTGAAGCTTTCTTT.

The chain uses TRBV3-1 (or the pseudogene TRBV3-2) and TRBJ2-1; 11 bases are shared with TRBD2. V lost 2 bases, J lost 10 bases, and 7 bases stayed unmatched. Germline V lookup: CDR1 LGHDT, CDR2 YNNKEL (reference sequence). The CDR3 contains 15 residues. CDR3 sequence reads: CASSQYLAGGDEQFF. CDR3 nucleotide sequence: TGTGCCAGCAGCCAATATCTAGCGGGAGGAGACGAGCAGTTCTTC.

This chain's CDR3 is CASTTGFGNTIYF. CDR3 nucleotides: TGTGCCAGCACTACAGGGTTCGGAAACACCATATATTTT. The chain uses TRBV9 and TRBJ1-3; D is possibly TRBD1 (6 bases). CDR1 is SGDLS and CDR2 is YYNGEE in the germline V gene. CDR3 length: 13 residues. V lost 6 bases, J lost 4 bases, and 11 bases lay in between.

The chain links TRBV6-2 or TRBV6-3 to TRBJ2-5; 11 bases align to TRBD2. The J segment lost 4 bases and the V segment lost 2 bases, leaving 6 bases of the junction unmatched. Germline V CDR1 and CDR2: MNHEY, SVGEGT. The CDR3 contains 16 residues. CDR3 residues: CASSYRLAGIGETQYF. The CDR3 region has the DNA TGTGCCAGCAGTTACCGACTAGCGGGAATTGGAGAGACCCAGTACTTC.

This rearrangement joins TRBV5-8 to TRBJ2-1; 8 bases are a match to TRBD1. CDR3 length equals 14 residues. Germline V gene lookup returns CDR1 SGHTS and CDR2 YDEGEE. V trimming: 4 bases; J trimming: 6 bases; junction bases outside the gene matches: 6. In DNA form, the CDR3 reads TGTGCCAGCAGCAGCTGGACAGGGCTCAATGAGCAGTTCTTC. It encodes CASSSWTGLNEQFF.

The V call is TRBV29-1, the J call TRBJ2-1; D uncertain. The length of the CDR3 is 13 residues. From germline, CDR1 is SQVTM and CDR2 ANQGSEA. The V gene lost 0 bases and the J gene lost 7 bases, with 10 bases spanning the gap. CDR3 DNA sequence: TGCAGCGTTGAAGAACAACAAGTTAATGAGCAGTTCTTC. Protein: CSVEEQQVNEQFF.

The rearrangement links TRBV24-1 to TRBJ1-6; D perhaps matches TRBD1 (5 bases). The CDR3 loop spans 14 amino acids. From germline, CDR1 is KGHDR and CDR2 SFDVKD. Between the trimmed V and J ends, which lost 6 bases and 13 bases, there was a span of 18 bases. CDR3 sequence reads: CATSWGEGRGPLHF. The CDR3 nucleotides are TGTGCCACCAGTTGGGGTGAGGGGAGAGGTCCCCTCCACTTT.

The CDR3 sequence: CASSLGLAAEQFF. The CDR3, as DNA: TGTGCCAGCAGCTTAGGACTAGCGGCTGAGCAGTTCTTC. The chain couples TRBV13 to TRBJ2-1; 8 positions agree with TRBD2. The V gene end was trimmed by 0 bases and the J gene end by 9 bases; junction bases not matched to a gene: 1. The V gene's germline CDR1 is PRHDT and CDR2 FYEKMQ (reference sequence). This CDR3 spans 13 amino acids.

CDR3 nucleotides: TGTGCCAGTAGTACCCCGCGACGGAGCTCTGGAAACACCATATATTTT. Translating gives CASSTPRRSSGNTIYF. The V call is TRBV19, the J call TRBJ1-3; D is unclear. Trimming left V 4 bases short and J 0 bases short, with 13 bases between. The V gene's germline CDR1 is LNHDA and CDR2 SQIVND (reference sequence). CDR3 length: 16 residues. The complete variable domain, with remaining parts taken from reference TRBV19 and TRBJ1-3, reads DGGITQSPKYLFRKEGQNVTLSCEQNLNHDAMYWYRQDPGQGLRLIYYSQIVNDFQKGDIAEGYSVSREKKESFPLTVTSAQKNPTAFYLCASSTPRRSSGNTIYFGEGSWLTVV.